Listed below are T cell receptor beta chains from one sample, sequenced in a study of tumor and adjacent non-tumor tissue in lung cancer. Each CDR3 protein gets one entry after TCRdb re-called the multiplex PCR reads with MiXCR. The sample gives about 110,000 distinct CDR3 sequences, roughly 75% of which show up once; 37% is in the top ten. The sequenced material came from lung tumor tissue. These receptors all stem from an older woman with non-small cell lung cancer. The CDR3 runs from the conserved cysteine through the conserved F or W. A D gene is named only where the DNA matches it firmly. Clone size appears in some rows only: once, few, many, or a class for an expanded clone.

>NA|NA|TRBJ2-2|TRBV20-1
CNANGQTWELLF
TGCAATGCTAATGGACAGACCTGGGAGCTGTTATTT
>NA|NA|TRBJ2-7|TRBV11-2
CASSPPTGPSYEQYF
TGTGCCAGCAGCCCCCCGACAGGACCCTCGTACGAGCAGTACTTC
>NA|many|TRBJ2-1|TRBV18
CASSAGLRSDEQFF
TGTGCCAGCTCAGCCGGACTACGGAGCGATGAGCAGTTCTTC
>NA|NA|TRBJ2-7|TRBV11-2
CASSTDRYELYF
TGTGCCAGCAGCACCGACAGATACGAGCTGTACTTC
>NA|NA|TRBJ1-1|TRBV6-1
CASSEIEVHTNTEAFF
TGTGCCAGCAGTGAAATAGAGGTCCATACGAACACTGAAGCTTTCTTT
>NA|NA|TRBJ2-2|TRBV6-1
CASSEALQRTWELFF
TGTGCCAGCAGTGAAGCGCTTCAGAGAACTTGGGAGCTGTTTTTT
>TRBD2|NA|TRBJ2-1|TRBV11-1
CASIPRGDEQFF
TGCGCCAGCATCCCACGGGGGGATGAGCAGTTCTTC
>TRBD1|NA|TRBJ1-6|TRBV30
CAFTGEYNLPLHF
TGTGCCTTTACAGGGGAATATAATTTACCCCTCCACTTT
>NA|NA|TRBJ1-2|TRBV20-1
CSAAPQGESYGYTF
TGCAGTGCCGCCCCCCAGGGAGAAAGCTATGGCTACACCTTC
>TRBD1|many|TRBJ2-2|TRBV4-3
CASSLGQGVTGELFF
TGCGCCAGCAGCCTCGGACAGGGAGTCACCGGGGAGCTGTTTTTT
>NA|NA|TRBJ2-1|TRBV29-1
CSLGSEQFF
TGCAGCCTTGGGAGTGAACAGTTCTTC
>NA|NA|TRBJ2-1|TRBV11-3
CASSLELTSGWHNEHFF
TGTGCCAGCAGCTTAGAGTTGACTAGTGGGTGGCACAATGAGCATTTCTTC
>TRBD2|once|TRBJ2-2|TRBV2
CASLGLAAGELFF
TGTGCCAGTCTTGGACTAGCCGCCGGGGAGCTGTTTTTT
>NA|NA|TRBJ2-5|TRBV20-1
CTGGETKYF
TGCACCGGGGGCGAGACCAAGTACTTC
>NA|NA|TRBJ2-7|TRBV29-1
CSVASGRVTYEQYF
TGCAGCGTAGCTTCTGGCAGGGTCACCTACGAGCAGTACTTC
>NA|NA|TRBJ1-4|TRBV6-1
CVSSSAGEQANEKLYF
TGTGTCAGCAGTTCGGCGGGGGAGCAGGCTAATGAAAAACTGTATTTT
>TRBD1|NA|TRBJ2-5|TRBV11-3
CASSVSGTGGSQTQYF
TGTGCCAGCAGCGTCTCCGGGACAGGGGGCTCTCAGACCCAGTACTTC
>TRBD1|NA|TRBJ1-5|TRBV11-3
CVSSAPDPGQKECQPQHF
TGTGTCAGCAGCGCACCCGACCCGGGACAGAAAGAGTGTCAGCCCCAGCATTTT
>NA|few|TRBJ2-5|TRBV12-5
CASGLGFAGSETQYF
TGTGCTAGTGGTTTGGGATTCGCGGGGTCGGAGACCCAGTACTTC
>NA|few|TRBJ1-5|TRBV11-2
CASSLEYNQPLHF
TGTGCCAGTAGCTTAGAGTATAATCAGCCCCTGCATTTT
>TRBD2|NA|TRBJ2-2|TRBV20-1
CSARGTSGGSNTGELSF
TGCAGTGCTAGAGGGACTAGCGGGGGGTCGAACACCGGGGAGCTGTCTTTC
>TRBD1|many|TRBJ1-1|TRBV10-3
CAISAEDRGNTEAFF
TGTGCCATCAGTGCCGAGGACAGGGGGAACACTGAAGCTTTCTTT
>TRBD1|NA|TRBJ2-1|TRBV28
CASRKTGGAHNEQFF
TGTGCCAGCAGGAAAACAGGGGGCGCGCACAATGAGCAGTTCTTC
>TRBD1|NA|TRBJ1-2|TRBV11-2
CASSPDRGANYGYTF
TGTGCCAGCAGCCCGGACAGGGGAGCTAACTATGGCTACACCTTC
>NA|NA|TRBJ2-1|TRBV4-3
CASSQPPLVGYNEQFF
TGCGCCAGCAGCCAGCCCCCACTGGTGGGTTACAATGAGCAGTTCTTC
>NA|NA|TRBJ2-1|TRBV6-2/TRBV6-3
CASSSWTASKFF
TGTGCCAGCAGCTCCTGGACAGCGAGCAAGTTCTTC
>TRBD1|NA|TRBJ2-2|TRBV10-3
CTISDPCRDRHTGELFF
TGTACCATCAGTGACCCATGCCGGGACAGACACACCGGGGAGCTGTTTTTT
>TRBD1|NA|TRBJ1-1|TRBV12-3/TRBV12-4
CASSIRGTQTGQAFF
TGTGCCAGCAGTATTCGCGGAACCCAGACAGGGCAAGCTTTCTTT
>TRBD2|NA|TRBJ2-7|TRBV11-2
CDSSYGTSGSYRQYF
TGTGACAGCAGCTACGGGACTAGCGGGAGCTACCGGCAGTACTTC
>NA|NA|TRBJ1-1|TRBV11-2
CASCPRSETQAFF
TGTGCCAGCTGCCCCAGGTCCGAGACTCAAGCTTTCTTT
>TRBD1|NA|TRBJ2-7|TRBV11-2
CASSLPRQGSLQYF
TGCGCCAGCAGCTTACCTCGACAGGGAAGTTTGCAGTACTTC
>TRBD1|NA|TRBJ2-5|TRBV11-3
CASSLEGTGMQETQYF
TGTGCCAGCAGCTTAGAGGGGACAGGGATGCAAGAGACACAGTACTTC
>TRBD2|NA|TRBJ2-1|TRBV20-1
CKAEVAGGTYNEQFF
TGCAAAGCTGAAGTAGCGGGGGGCACCTACAATGAGCAGTTCTTC
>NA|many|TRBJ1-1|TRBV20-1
CSAWANTEAFF
TGCAGCGCTTGGGCGAACACTGAAGCTTTCTTT
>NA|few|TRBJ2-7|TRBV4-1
CASSQDWPGAYERYF
TGCGCCAGCAGCCAAGATTGGCCTGGAGCCTACGAGCGGTACTTC
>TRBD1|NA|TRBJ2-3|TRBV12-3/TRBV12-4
CTIRTGGTDTQYF
TGTACCATCAGGACAGGGGGCACAGATACTCAGTATTTT